One sample yielded the 13 T cell receptor beta chains listed below, sequenced in a study of cytomegalovirus exposure and HLA in healthy donors. The primer mix had 60 Vbeta and 13 Jbeta primers. Assay: immunoSEQ multiplex PCR; the TCRdb copy retains only in-frame clones and omits some. The data hold approximately 190,000 clones, with over 70% observed a single time. Material: PBMCs. These receptors came from a man over 45 in good health and CMV-seronegative.

The rearrangement joins TRBV29-1 to TRBJ2-7; TRBD1 matches 12 bases. V lost 7 bases to trimming and J lost 4 bases; unmatched junction nucleotides: 5. The CDR3 is made up of 13 amino acids. Germline CDR1 and CDR2: SQVTM and ANQGSEA. The CDR3 spells CSGGDRGHYEQYF. The CDR3 nucleotides read TGCAGCGGGGGGGACAGGGGGCATTACGAGCAGTACTTC.

The genes are TRBV5-5 and TRBJ2-1, with a weak D call TRBD2 (5 bases). V gave up 3 bases and J gave up 2 bases, with 15 bases separating them. CDR3 length: 16 residues. From germline, CDR1 is SGHKS and CDR2 YYEKEE (reference sequence). CDR3 sequence reads: CASSSTGIEAYNEQFF. The CDR3 coding sequence is TGTGCCAGCAGCTCTACCGGGATAGAGGCCTACAATGAGCAGTTCTTC.

This sequence joins TRBV2 and TRBJ1-2; D gene unclear. The CDR3 totals 13 residues. V dropped 3 bases and J dropped 4 bases, with 9 bases sitting between them. Germline values: CDR1 SNHLY, CDR2 FYNNEI. The CDR3 bases are TGTGCCAGCAGTGACGGGATTTTCTATGGCTACACCTTC. Translating gives CASSDGIFYGYTF.

This chain uses TRBV7-4 with TRBJ2-7; maybe TRBD2 (6 bases). Germline loops: CDR1 SGHVT, CDR2 SQSDAQ. The CDR3 length is 13 residues. V lost 11 bases to trimming and J lost 3 bases, with 17 bases between them. The CDR3 nucleotides are TGTGCCTTCCCAAAGGCGGGGCACTACGAGCAGTACTTC. Protein sequence: CAFPKAGHYEQYF.

The chain combines TRBV5-1 with TRBJ1-1, with 9 positions matching TRBD1. In germline, CDR1 is SGHRS, CDR2 YFSETQ. The CDR3 loop spans 15 amino acids. Trimming at V came to 5 bases and at J to 5 bases, leaving 10 bases not matched to a gene. This CDR3 reads CASSSGTGLRTEAFF. Written as DNA, the CDR3 is TGCGCCAGCAGTTCCGGGACAGGGCTTCGAACTGAAGCTTTCTTT.

The J gene is TRBJ2-1, the V gene TRBV29-1; no clear D. CDR3 length: 13 amino acids. Germline-derived CDR1 and CDR2 are SQVTM and ANQGSEA. Trimming took off 2 bases at V and 12 bases at J, with 17 bases between the two ends. The CDR3 nucleotides read TGCAGCGTTGAATGGCAGGTCGGTCCAGGGCAGTTCTTC. It specifies CSVEWQVGPGQFF.

The chain recombines TRBV11-2 with TRBJ2-5; 7 bases map to TRBD2. The CDR3 covers 17 residues. The V and J ends lost 1 base and 5 bases, in that order; junction bases with no gene match: 13. Germline lookup yields CDR1 SGHAT and CDR2 FQNNGV. This CDR3 reads CASSLGSSGTFRETQYF. The DNA for the CDR3 is TGTGCCAGCAGCTTAGGATCTAGCGGTACCTTTAGGGAGACCCAGTACTTC.

This clone was recorded a few times. The rearrangement uses TRBV6-1 and TRBJ1-5, with no clear D. The CDR3 runs 15 residues. V lost 2 bases, J lost 2 bases, and 10 bases lay in between. Germline lookup yields CDR1 MNHNS and CDR2 SASEGT. CDR3 DNA sequence: TGTGCCAGCAGTGAATGGTATCGCGGCAATCAGCCCCAGCATTTT. Translated: CASSEWYRGNQPQHF.

V is TRBV2 and J is TRBJ2-3; 9 bases match TRBD1. The length of the CDR3 is 15 residues. Germline-derived CDR1 and CDR2 are SNHLY and FYNNEI. V was clipped by 3 bases and J by 6 bases; unmatched bases: 7. CDR3 nucleotide sequence: TGTGCCAGCAGTGAGACAGGGGGGGATGATGATACGCAGTATTTT. This translates into CASSETGGDDDTQYF.

V and J are TRBV9 and TRBJ1-5; no definite D call. The CDR3 extends over 15 amino acids. Germline values: CDR1 SGDLS, CDR2 YYNGEE. V dropped 3 bases and J dropped 2 bases, with 12 bases sitting between them. CDR3 sequence: CASSANGFGNQPQHF. In nucleotides, the CDR3 is TGTGCCAGCAGCGCCAACGGTTTCGGCAATCAGCCCCAGCATTTT.

The CDR3 DNA reads TGTGCCAGCAGCAGACTAGGCGGAGCTTCCTACGAGCAGTACTTC. As protein: CASSRLGGASYEQYF. The chain joins TRBV7-9 to TRBJ2-7, with a weak D call TRBD2 (6 bases). The CDR3 contains 15 residues. V shed 5 bases and J shed 1 base, with 15 bases lying between them. Germline CDR1 is SEHNR and CDR2 is FQNEAQ (reference sequence).

The chain is built from TRBV5-6 and TRBJ1-6; TRBD1 might be the D (5 bases). V lost 2 bases and J 0 bases, leaving 12 bases between the germline ends. The CDR3 is 17 amino acids. Per the germline V gene, CDR1 is SGHDT and CDR2 is YYEEEE. This chain's CDR3 is CASSFLTVSSYNSPLHF. In DNA, the CDR3 is TGTGCCAGCAGCTTTTTGACAGTCAGCTCCTATAATTCACCCCTCCACTTT.

DNA for the CDR3: TGCGCCAGCAGCCAAAAAGGGAGCAACACTGAAGCTTTCTTT. Its protein is CASSQKGSNTEAFF. The genes are TRBV5-1 and TRBJ1-1; D unresolved. The CDR3 has 14 amino acids. The V gene's germline CDR1 is SGHRS and CDR2 YFSETQ. V was trimmed by 4 bases and J by 2 bases, leaving 12 bases between them.